This entry lists 5 T cell receptor beta chains sequenced from one sample in a study of shared clonotypes between healthy human individuals. The protocol was immunoSEQ multiplex PCR, while the TCRdb copy is restricted to in-frame clones and leaves out a portion. The data show 2 million to 2.5 million clones, 85% to 95% seen once. The sequencing sample was made of naive CD4+ T cells sorted from blood. Subset of the sample: CD45RA+ positively selected. These receptors came from a man aged 18 to 30 in good health.

This chain joins TRBV6-5 and TRBJ2-3; 9 bases fit TRBD1. The CDR3 sequence is 14 residues long. Trimming took 6 bases from V and 5 from J; bases not matched to a gene: 6. Germline loops: CDR1 MNHEY, CDR2 SVGAGI. The CDR3 region is CASRPGQGKDTQYF. In DNA form, the CDR3 reads TGTGCCAGCAGGCCGGGACAGGGTAAAGATACGCAGTATTTT.

Only one count was recorded for this clone. The chain couples TRBV7-2 to TRBJ1-3; tentative D call: TRBD1 (5 bases). Looked up from germline, CDR1 is SGHTA and CDR2 is FQGNSA. The V and J ends lost 4 bases and 2 bases respectively, with 12 bases between them. CDR3 length: 15 residues. The CDR3 reads CASSSLGAAGNTIYF. In DNA, the CDR3 is TGTGCCAGCAGCTCACTAGGGGCAGCTGGAAACACCATATATTTT.

This CDR3 reads CASSLVPGLGGTDTQYF. The CDR3 nucleotides are TGTGCCAGCAGCTTAGTACCGGGCCTCGGCGGCACAGATACGCAGTATTTT. The chain recombines TRBV11-2 with TRBJ2-3; D is unresolved. The CDR3 spans 17 residues. Deletions cut 1 base from V and 1 base from J, with 15 bases between. Germline V CDR1 and CDR2: SGHAT, FQNNGV.

V is TRBV11-2 and J is TRBJ1-2; no clear D gene. Trimming removed 0 bases from V and 5 bases from J, with 10 bases in between. The CDR3 sequence is 14 residues long. Germline V gene sequence: CDR1 SGHAT, CDR2 FQNNGV. CDR3 nucleotide sequence: TGTGCCAGCAGCTTAGATGGACTGAGATATGGCTACACCTTC. Translated: CASSLDGLRYGYTF.

The CDR3 sequence is CASRGDRENTEAFF. In nucleotides, the CDR3 is TGTGCCAGCAGAGGGGACAGGGAGAACACTGAAGCTTTCTTT. The J gene is TRBJ1-1, the V gene TRBV21-1; TRBD1 is the table's D call and was not checked against the DNA. TRBV21-1 is a pseudogene. The CDR3 has 14 residues.